This T cell receptor (beta chain) was observed in a study of T cell responses to AZD1222 COVID-19 vaccine. Germline V gene lookup returns CDR1 KGHSH and CDR2 LQKENI. The CDR3 extends over 14 amino acids. V dropped 6 bases and J dropped 0 bases, with 11 bases sitting between them. The sample holds many counts of this clone. Its antigen is unidentified. Study-level points and caveats: Among those given AZD1222, only six were seropositive at baseline. Vaccine-related CD4 TCRs covered spike, predominating at 160-218 and 743-854. Recipients of two AZD1222 doses showed rising Spike-specific TCR breadth and depth. Only after the peak T cell response were repertoires sampled.

TCRdb's table, derived via immunoSEQ multiplex PCR, lists solely in-frame clones and lacks some. In the table there are 150,000 or so clones, approximately 90% of which are singletons. Sample: peripheral blood, taken on day 0 of AZD1222 vaccination. The chain employs TRBV18 and TRBJ2-5; D unresolved. This TCR was recovered from an adult in good health. DNA of the CDR3: TGTGCCAGCTCTTTCGTCCTTTACCAAGAGACCCAGTACTTC. This encodes CASSFVLYQETQYF.